These 4 T cell receptor beta chains were all obtained from the same sample, sequenced in a study of blood T cell repertoires in COVID-19. Produced via immunoSEQ multiplex PCR; TCRdb's table is partial and in-frame only. The sample contains about 260,000 clones, around 89% of which appear only once. Sequencing was performed on PBMCs or T cells enriched from blood (not recorded which). These receptors were obtained from a woman aged 30 to 39 with acute COVID-19.

This clone was seen a single time. V usage is TRBV3-1 (or the pseudogene TRBV3-2) and J usage is TRBJ2-1; perhaps TRBD1 as D (6 bases). The CDR3 spans 13 residues. V lost 5 bases and J lost 9, with 14 bases in between. The germline gives CDR1 LGHDT, CDR2 YNNKEL (reference sequence). CDR3 DNA sequence: TGTGCCAGCAGCTTTTTCAGGGGAAGTGAGCAGTTCTTC. Translating gives CASSFFRGSEQFF.

The table lists this clone with a count of one. This chain joins TRBV28 and TRBJ1-4, with no clear D. The V gene's germline CDR1 is MDHEN and CDR2 SYDVKM. The CDR3 spans 13 residues. V was shortened by 7 bases and J by 2 bases, with 8 bases between the two germline ends. The CDR3 sequence: CASTPGTNEKLFF. CDR3 nucleotide sequence: TGTGCCAGCACCCCGGGGACTAATGAAAAACTGTTTTTT. Full variable domain (missing parts from reference TRBV28 and TRBJ1-4): DVKVTQSSRYLVKRTGEKVFLECVQDMDHENMFWYRQDPGLGLRLIYFSYDVKMKEKGDIPEGYSVSREKKERFSLILESASTNQTSMYLCASTPGTNEKLFFGSGTQLSVL.

V gene TRBV7-2 combines with J gene TRBJ2-1, with TRBD2 matching over 15 bases. CDR1 is SGHTA and CDR2 is FQGNSA in the germline V gene. J gave up 1 base and V 5 bases, and 6 bases lay outside the gene matches. The CDR3 loop spans 18 amino acids. CDR3 sequence: CASSAGLAGGASYNEQFF. The CDR3 region has the DNA TGTGCCAGCAGCGCGGGACTAGCGGGAGGCGCATCCTACAATGAGCAGTTCTTC.

V gene TRBV9 combines with J gene TRBJ1-6, with 9 nucleotides matching TRBD1. Germline assignment: CDR1 SGDLS and CDR2 YYNGEE. CDR3 length equals 16 residues. With V trimmed by 0 bases and J by 6 bases, 4 bases remained unmatched. As DNA, the CDR3 is TGTGCCAGCAGCGTAGCAGGGACAGGGTTTAATTCACCCCTCCACTTT. This translates into CASSVAGTGFNSPLHF.